A selection of T cell receptor beta chains follows, all from one sample in a study of shared clonotypes between healthy human individuals. Assay used: immunoSEQ multiplex PCR; TCRdb lists only in-frame clones, some missing. The table lists a few million clones, about 90% of them singletons. The source material was naive CD4+ T cells from PBMCs. Receptors were obtained from a man younger than 30 in good health. Some clones in this sample may be carry-over from other donors' samples. The CDR3 runs from the conserved cysteine through the conserved F or W. D genes are given only for firm matches. The size entry is marked missing in some rows and otherwise reads once, few, many or a size class.

d_gene: TRBD1; j_gene: TRBJ2-7; v_gene: TRBV28; abundance: .; CDR3aa: CASRTGIVYEQYF; CDR3nt: TGTGCCAGCAGGACAGGGATAGTATACGAGCAGTACTTC
d_gene: TRBD2; j_gene: TRBJ2-1; v_gene: TRBV28; abundance: .; CDR3aa: CASGELAEEQFF; CDR3nt: TGTGCCAGCGGGGAACTAGCGGAAGAGCAGTTCTTC
d_gene: TRBD1; j_gene: TRBJ2-7; v_gene: TRBV30; abundance: .; CDR3aa: CAWTPGTGWQYF; CDR3nt: TGTGCCTGGACCCCCGGGACAGGGTGGCAGTACTTC
d_gene: TRBD2; j_gene: TRBJ2-1; v_gene: TRBV6-6; abundance: .; CDR3aa: CASSSSSGYNEQFF; CDR3nt: TGTGCCAGCAGTTCTTCTAGCGGCTACAATGAGCAGTTCTTC
d_gene: .; j_gene: TRBJ1-2; v_gene: TRBV5-4; abundance: few; CDR3aa: CASSHRRYNYGYTF; CDR3nt: TGTGCCAGCAGCCATCGAAGATACAACTATGGCTACACCTTC
d_gene: TRBD2; j_gene: TRBJ2-1; v_gene: TRBV5-1; abundance: .; CDR3aa: CASPNSAGGLFF; CDR3nt: TGCGCCAGCCCTAACTCGGCGGGAGGGTTGTTCTTC
d_gene: TRBD1; j_gene: TRBJ2-2; v_gene: TRBV5-4; abundance: .; CDR3aa: CASSHDGTGAGELFF; CDR3nt: TGTGCCAGCAGCCACGATGGGACAGGGGCCGGGGAGCTGTTTTTT
d_gene: .; j_gene: TRBJ1-1; v_gene: TRBV9; abundance: .; CDR3aa: CASSVTSSNTEAFF; CDR3nt: TGTGCCAGCAGCGTAACCTCTTCTAACACTGAAGCTTTCTTT
d_gene: TRBD2; j_gene: TRBJ2-1; v_gene: TRBV27; abundance: once; CDR3aa: CASSLRIRGGSTYNEQFF; CDR3nt: TGTGCCAGCAGTTTAAGGATTCGGGGCGGGAGTACCTACAATGAGCAGTTCTTC
d_gene: .; j_gene: TRBJ2-7; v_gene: TRBV28; abundance: .; CDR3aa: CASSYNPWGSSYEQYF; CDR3nt: TGTGCCAGCAGTTACAACCCATGGGGCAGCTCCTACGAGCAGTACTTC
d_gene: .; j_gene: TRBJ1-5; v_gene: TRBV6-5; abundance: .; CDR3aa: CASNSRDQPQHF; CDR3nt: TGTGCCAGCAATTCGAGGGACCAGCCCCAGCATTTT
d_gene: .; j_gene: TRBJ1-2; v_gene: TRBV5-4; abundance: .; CDR3aa: CASSLQTGSYGYTF; CDR3nt: TGTGCCAGCAGCTTGCAGACAGGATCCTATGGCTACACCTTC
d_gene: .; j_gene: TRBJ2-3; v_gene: TRBV5-1; abundance: .; CDR3aa: CASSFARDITDTQYF; CDR3nt: TGCGCCAGCAGCTTTGCCCGGGATATCACAGATACGCAGTATTTT
d_gene: TRBD2; j_gene: TRBJ2-7; v_gene: TRBV5-1; abundance: .; CDR3aa: CASSAPSGGRSEQYF; CDR3nt: TGCGCCAGCAGCGCCCCTAGCGGAGGGAGGAGCGAGCAGTACTTC
d_gene: .; j_gene: TRBJ2-7; v_gene: TRBV27; abundance: .; CDR3aa: CASSFGVYSYEQYF; CDR3nt: TGTGCCAGCAGTTTTGGGGTATACTCCTACGAGCAGTACTTC
d_gene: .; j_gene: TRBJ1-3; v_gene: TRBV30; abundance: few; CDR3aa: CAWSRTMNTIYF; CDR3nt: TGTGCCTGGAGCCGGACAATGAACACCATATATTTT
d_gene: .; j_gene: TRBJ2-5; v_gene: TRBV15; abundance: .; CDR3aa: CATSRRSGTQETQYF; CDR3nt: TGTGCCACCAGCCGGAGGTCGGGTACGCAAGAGACCCAGTACTTC